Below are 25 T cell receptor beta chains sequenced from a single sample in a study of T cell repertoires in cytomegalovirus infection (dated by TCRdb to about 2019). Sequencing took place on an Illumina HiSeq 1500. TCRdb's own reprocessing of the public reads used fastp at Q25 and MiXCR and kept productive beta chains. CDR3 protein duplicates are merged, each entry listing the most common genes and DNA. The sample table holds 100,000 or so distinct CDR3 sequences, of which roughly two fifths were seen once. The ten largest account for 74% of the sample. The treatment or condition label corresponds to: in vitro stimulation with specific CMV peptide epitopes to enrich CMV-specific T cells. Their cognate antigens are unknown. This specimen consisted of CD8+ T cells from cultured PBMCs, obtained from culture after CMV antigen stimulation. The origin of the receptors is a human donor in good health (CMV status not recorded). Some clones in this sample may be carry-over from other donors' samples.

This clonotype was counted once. The CDR3 nucleotides are TGTGCCAGCAAGGGACACGTCAATTCACCCCTCCACTTT. As protein: CASKGHVNSPLHF. The chain carries TRBV27 and TRBJ1-6; possibly TRBD1 for D (6 bases). The CDR3 is made up of 13 amino acids. Germline V gene lookup returns CDR1 MNHEY and CDR2 SMNVEV (reference sequence). The V gene lost 7 bases and the J gene lost 7 bases, with 11 bases spanning the gap.

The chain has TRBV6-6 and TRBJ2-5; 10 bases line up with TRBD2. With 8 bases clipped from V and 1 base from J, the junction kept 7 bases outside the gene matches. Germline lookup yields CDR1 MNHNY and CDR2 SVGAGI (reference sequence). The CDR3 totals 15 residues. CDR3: CASGLLAGPQETQYF. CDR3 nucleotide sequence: TGTGCCAGCGGACTACTAGCGGGACCCCAAGAGACCCAGTACTTC.

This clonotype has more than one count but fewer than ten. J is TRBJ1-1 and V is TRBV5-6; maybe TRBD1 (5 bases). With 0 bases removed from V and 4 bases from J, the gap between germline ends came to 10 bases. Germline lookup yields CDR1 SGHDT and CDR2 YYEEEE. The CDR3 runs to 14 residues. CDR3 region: CASSLASGLTEAFF. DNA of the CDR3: TGTGCCAGCAGCTTGGCCTCAGGGCTCACTGAAGCTTTCTTT.

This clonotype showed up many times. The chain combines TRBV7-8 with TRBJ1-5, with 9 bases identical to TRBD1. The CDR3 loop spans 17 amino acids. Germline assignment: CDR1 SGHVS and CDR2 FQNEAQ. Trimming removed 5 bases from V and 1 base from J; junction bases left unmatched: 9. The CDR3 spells CASSLAPGTGSNQPQHF. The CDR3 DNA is TGTGCCAGCAGCCTCGCACCCGGGACAGGGAGCAATCAGCCCCAGCATTTT.

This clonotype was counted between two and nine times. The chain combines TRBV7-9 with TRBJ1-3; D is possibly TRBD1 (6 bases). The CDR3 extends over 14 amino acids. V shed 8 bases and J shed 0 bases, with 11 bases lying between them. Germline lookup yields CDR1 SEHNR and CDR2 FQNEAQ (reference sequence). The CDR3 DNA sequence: TGTGCCAGCGTGACAGGAACCTCTGGAAACACCATATATTTT. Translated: CASVTGTSGNTIYF.

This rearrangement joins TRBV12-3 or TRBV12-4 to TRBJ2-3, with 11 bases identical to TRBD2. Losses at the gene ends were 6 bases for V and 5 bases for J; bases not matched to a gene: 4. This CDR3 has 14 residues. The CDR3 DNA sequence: TGTGCCAGCAGCCTAGCGGGGGGCCTAGATACGCAGTATTTT. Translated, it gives CASSLAGGLDTQYF.

This CDR3 is CASSLNRADEQFF. The CDR3 region has the DNA TGTGCCAGCAGCTTAAACAGGGCCGATGAGCAGTTCTTC. The V call is TRBV7-3, the J call TRBJ2-1, with D possibly TRBD1 on 6 matching bases. The V and J ends lost 1 base and 8 bases respectively, with 9 bases between them. Germline values: CDR1 SGHTA, CDR2 FQGTGA. The CDR3 is made up of 13 amino acids.

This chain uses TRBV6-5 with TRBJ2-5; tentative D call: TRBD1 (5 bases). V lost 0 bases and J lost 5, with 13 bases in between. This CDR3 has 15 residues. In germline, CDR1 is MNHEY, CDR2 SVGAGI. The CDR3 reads CASSYSIQGWETQYF. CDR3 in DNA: TGTGCCAGCAGTTACTCGATTCAGGGATGGGAGACCCAGTACTTC.

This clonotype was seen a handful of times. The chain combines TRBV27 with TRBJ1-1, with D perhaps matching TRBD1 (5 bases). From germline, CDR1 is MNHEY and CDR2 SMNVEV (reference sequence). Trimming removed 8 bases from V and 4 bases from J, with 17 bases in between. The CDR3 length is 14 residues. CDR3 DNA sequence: TGTGCCAGCCACGCGCAGGGAATCGGCACTGAAGCTTTCTTT. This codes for CASHAQGIGTEAFF.

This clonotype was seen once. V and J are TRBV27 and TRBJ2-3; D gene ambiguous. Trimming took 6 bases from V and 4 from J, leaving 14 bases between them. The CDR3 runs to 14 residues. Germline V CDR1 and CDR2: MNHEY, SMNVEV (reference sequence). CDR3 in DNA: TGTGCCAGCAGGACCCTTGGGAATCCAGATACGCAGTATTTT. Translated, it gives CASRTLGNPDTQYF.

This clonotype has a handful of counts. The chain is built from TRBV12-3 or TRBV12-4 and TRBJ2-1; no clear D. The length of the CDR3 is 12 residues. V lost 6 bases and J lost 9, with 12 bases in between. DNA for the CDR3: TGTGCCAGCAGCCCTATCCGCGGTGAGCAGTTCTTC. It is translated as CASSPIRGEQFF.

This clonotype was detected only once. The CDR3 spells CASSADRLQETQYF. CDR3 DNA sequence: TGTGCCAGCAGCGCTGACAGACTACAAGAGACCCAGTACTTC. V usage is TRBV7-2 and J usage is TRBJ2-5, with D possibly being TRBD1 or TRBD2 (5 bases each). Looked up from germline, CDR1 is SGHTA and CDR2 is FQGNSA. V lost 5 bases and J 2 bases, leaving 12 bases between the germline ends. The CDR3 runs to 14 residues. Drawing the rest from reference TRBV7-2 and TRBJ2-5, the complete variable domain is GAGVSQSPSNKVTEKGKDVELRCDPISGHTALYWYRQSLGQGLEFLIYFQGNSAPDKSGLPSDRFSAERTGGSVSTLTIQRTQQEDSAVYLCASSADRLQETQYFGPGTRLLVL.

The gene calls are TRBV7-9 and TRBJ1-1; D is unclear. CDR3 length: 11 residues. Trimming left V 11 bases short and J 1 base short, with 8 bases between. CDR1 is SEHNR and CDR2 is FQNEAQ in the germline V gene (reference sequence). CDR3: CAGEGNTEAFF. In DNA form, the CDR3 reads TGTGCCGGCGAGGGGAACACTGAAGCTTTCTTT.

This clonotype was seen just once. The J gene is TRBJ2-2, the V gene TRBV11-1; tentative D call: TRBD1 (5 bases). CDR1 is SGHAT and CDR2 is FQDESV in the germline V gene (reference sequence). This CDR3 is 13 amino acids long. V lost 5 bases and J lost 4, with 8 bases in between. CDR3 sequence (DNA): TGTGCCAGCAGCGTGGGGCGCACCGGGGAGCTGTTTTTT. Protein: CASSVGRTGELFF.

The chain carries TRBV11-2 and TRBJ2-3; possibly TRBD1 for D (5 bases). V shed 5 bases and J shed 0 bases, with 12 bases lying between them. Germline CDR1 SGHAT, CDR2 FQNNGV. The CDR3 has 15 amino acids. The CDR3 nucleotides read TGTGCCAGCAGCCCAACAGGCTCAAGCACAGATACGCAGTATTTT. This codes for CASSPTGSSTDTQYF.

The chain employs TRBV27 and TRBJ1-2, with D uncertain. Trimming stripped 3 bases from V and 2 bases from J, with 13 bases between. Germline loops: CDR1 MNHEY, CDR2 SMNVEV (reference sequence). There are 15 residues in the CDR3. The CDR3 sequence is CASSLAGRKNYGYTF. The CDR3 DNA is TGTGCCAGCAGTTTGGCGGGGAGGAAAAACTATGGCTACACCTTC.

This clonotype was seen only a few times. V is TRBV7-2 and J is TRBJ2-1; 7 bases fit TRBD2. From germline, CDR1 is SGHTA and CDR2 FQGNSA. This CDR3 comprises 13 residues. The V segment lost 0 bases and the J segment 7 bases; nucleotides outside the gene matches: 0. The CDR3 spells CASSLASGNEQFF. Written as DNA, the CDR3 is TGTGCCAGCAGCTTAGCTAGCGGGAATGAGCAGTTCTTC.

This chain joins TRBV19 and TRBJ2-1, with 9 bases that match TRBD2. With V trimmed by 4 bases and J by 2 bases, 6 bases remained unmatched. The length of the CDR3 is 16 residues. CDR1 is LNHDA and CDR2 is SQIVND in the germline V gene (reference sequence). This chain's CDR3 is CASSTAGTSTYNEQFF. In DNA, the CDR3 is TGTGCCAGTAGTACCGCCGGGACTAGCACCTACAATGAGCAGTTCTTC. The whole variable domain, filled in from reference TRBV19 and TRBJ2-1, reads DGGITQSPKYLFRKEGQNVTLSCEQNLNHDAMYWYRQDPGQGLRLIYYSQIVNDFQKGDIAEGYSVSREKKESFPLTVTSAQKNPTAFYLCASSTAGTSTYNEQFFGPGTRLTVL.

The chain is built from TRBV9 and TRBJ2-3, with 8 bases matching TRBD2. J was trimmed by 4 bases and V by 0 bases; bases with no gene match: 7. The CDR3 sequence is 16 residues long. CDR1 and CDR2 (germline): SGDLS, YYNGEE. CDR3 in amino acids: CASSVGIAGMADTQYF. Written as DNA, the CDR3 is TGTGCCAGCAGCGTAGGGATAGCGGGGATGGCAGATACGCAGTATTTT.

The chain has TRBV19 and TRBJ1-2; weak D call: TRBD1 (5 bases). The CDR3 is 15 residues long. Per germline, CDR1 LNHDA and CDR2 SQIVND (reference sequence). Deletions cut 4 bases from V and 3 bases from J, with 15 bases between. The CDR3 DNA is TGTGCCAGTAGTACCGACGCGGGGGGAGACTATGGCTACACCTTC. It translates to CASSTDAGGDYGYTF.

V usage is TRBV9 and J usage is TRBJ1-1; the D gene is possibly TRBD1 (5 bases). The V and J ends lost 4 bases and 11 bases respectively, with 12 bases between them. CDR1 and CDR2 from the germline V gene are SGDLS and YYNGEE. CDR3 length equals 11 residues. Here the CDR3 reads CASSLRGDAFF. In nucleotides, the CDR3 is TGTGCCAGCAGCCTCCGGGGGGACGCTTTCTTT.

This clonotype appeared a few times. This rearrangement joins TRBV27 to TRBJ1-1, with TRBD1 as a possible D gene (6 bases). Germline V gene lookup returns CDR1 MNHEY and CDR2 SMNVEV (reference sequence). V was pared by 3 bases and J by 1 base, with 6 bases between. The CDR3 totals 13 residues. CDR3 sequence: CASSLGQNTEAFF. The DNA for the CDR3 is TGTGCCAGCAGTTTGGGACAGAACACTGAAGCTTTCTTT.

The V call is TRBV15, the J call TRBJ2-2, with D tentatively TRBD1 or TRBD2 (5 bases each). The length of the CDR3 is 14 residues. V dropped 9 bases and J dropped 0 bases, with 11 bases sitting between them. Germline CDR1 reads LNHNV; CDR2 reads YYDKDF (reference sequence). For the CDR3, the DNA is TGTGCCACTAGGGACGGACCGAACACCGGGGAGCTGTTTTTT. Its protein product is CATRDGPNTGELFF.

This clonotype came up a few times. This CDR3 reads CASSGDTQYF. The CDR3 DNA follows: TGTGCCAGCTCCGGAGATACGCAGTATTTT. The chain couples TRBV7-6 to TRBJ2-3; unclear D gene. Trimming stripped 8 bases from V and 5 bases from J, with 5 bases between. Germline assignment: CDR1 SGHVS and CDR2 FNYEAQ. The CDR3 contains 10 residues.

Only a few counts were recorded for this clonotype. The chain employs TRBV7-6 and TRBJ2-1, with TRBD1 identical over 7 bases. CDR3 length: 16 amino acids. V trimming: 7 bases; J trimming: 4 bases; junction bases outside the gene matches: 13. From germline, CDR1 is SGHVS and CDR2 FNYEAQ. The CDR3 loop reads CASTTGVGKTYNEQFF. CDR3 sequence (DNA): TGTGCCAGCACCACAGGGGTTGGGAAAACGTACAATGAGCAGTTCTTC.